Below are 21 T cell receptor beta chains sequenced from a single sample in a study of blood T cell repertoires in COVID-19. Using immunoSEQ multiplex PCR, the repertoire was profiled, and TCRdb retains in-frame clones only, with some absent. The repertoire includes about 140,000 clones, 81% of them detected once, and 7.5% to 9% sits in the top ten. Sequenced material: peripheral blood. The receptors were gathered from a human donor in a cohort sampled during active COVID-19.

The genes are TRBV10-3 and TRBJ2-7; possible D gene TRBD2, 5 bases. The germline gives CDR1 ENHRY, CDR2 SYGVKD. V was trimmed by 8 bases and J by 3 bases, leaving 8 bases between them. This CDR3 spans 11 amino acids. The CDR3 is CAIGSGYEQYF. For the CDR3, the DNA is TGTGCCATCGGAAGCGGCTACGAGCAGTACTTC.

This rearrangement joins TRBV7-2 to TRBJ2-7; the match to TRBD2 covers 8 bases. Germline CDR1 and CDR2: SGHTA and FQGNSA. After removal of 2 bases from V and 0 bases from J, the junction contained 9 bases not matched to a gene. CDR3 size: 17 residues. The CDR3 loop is CASSLRVAGMSSYEQYF. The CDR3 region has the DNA TGTGCCAGCAGCTTAAGGGTAGCGGGAATGAGCTCCTACGAGCAGTACTTC.

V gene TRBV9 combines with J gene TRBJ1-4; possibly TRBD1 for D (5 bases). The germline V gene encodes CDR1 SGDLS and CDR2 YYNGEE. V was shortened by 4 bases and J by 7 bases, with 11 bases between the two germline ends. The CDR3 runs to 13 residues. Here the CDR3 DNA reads TGTGCCAGCAGCTCGGACATGTCTGAAAAACTGTTTTTT. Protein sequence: CASSSDMSEKLFF.

Here the CDR3 reads CASRPGQPTVGYTF. In nucleotides, the CDR3 is TGTGCCAGCAGACCGGGACAACCAACCGTTGGCTACACCTTC. The rearrangement uses TRBV28 and TRBJ1-2; D is perhaps TRBD1 (6 bases). Trimming stripped 6 bases from V and 7 bases from J, with 18 bases between. The CDR3 spans 14 residues. Germline V lookup: CDR1 MDHEN, CDR2 SYDVKM.

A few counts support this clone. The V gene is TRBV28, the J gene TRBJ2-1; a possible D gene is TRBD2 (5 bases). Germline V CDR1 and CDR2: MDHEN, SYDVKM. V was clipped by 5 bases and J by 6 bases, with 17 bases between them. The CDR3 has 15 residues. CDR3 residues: CASSSDTPGGNEQFF. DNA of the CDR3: TGTGCCAGCAGTAGCGACACCCCCGGAGGCAATGAGCAGTTCTTC.

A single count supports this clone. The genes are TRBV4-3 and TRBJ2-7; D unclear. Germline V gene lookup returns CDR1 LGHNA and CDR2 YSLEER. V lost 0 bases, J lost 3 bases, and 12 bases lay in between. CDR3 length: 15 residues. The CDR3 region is CASSQDPGLSYEQYF. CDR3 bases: TGCGCCAGCAGCCAAGATCCAGGTTTAAGCTACGAGCAGTACTTC.

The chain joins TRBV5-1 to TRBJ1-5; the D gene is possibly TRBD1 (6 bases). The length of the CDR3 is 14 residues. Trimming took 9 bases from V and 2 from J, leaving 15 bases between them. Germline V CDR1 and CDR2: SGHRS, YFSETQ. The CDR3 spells CANLTGQCNQPQHF. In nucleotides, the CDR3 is TGCGCCAACCTTACAGGGCAATGCAATCAGCCCCAGCATTTT.

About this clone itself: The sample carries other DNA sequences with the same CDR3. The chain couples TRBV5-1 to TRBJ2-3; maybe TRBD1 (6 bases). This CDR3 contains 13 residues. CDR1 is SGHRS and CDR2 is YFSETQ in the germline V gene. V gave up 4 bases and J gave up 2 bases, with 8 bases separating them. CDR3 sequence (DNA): TGCGCCAGCAGCAGGGACACCACAGATACGCAGTATTTT. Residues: CASSRDTTDTQYF.

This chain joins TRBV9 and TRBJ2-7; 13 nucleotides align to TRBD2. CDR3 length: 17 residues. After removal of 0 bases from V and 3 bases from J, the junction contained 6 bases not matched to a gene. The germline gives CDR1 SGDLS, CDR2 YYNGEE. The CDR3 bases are TGTGCCAGCAGCGTAGAACTAGCGGGAGGGCCGGGCTACGAGCAGTACTTC. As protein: CASSVELAGGPGYEQYF.

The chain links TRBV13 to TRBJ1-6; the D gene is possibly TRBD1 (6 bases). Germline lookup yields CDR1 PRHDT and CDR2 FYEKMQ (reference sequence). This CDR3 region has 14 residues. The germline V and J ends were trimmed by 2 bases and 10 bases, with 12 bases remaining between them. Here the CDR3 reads CASSLRGYGSPLHF. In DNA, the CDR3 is TGTGCCAGCAGCTTAAGGGGGTATGGATCACCCCTCCACTTT. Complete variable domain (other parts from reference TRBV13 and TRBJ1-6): AAGVIQSPRHLIKEKRETATLKCYPIPRHDTVYWYQQGPGQDPQFLISFYEKMQSDKGSIPDRFSAQQFSDYHSELNMSSLELGDSALYFCASSLRGYGSPLHFGNGTRLTVT.

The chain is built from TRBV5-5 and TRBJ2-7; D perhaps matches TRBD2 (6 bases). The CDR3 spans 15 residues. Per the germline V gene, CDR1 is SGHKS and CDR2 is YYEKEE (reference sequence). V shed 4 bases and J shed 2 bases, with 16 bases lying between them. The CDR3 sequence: CASSRGLPGTYEQYF. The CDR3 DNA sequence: TGTGCCAGCAGCCGGGGACTCCCGGGGACCTACGAGCAGTACTTC.

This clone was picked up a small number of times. The CDR3, as DNA: TGTGCCAGCAGCCCCACAGGGGGGCAAGAGACCCAGTACTTC. Amino acid sequence: CASSPTGGQETQYF. The gene calls are TRBV5-4 and TRBJ2-5, with 8 bases identical to TRBD1. In germline, CDR1 is SGHNT, CDR2 YYREEE (reference sequence). The CDR3 sequence is 14 residues long. The V segment lost 4 bases and the J segment 2 bases; nucleotides outside the gene matches: 4.

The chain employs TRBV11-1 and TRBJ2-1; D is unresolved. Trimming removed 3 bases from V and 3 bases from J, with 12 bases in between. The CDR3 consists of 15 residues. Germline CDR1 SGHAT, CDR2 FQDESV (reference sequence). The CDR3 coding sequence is TGTGCCAGCAGCTTTAATGGGCAGATCTACAATGAGCAGTTCTTC. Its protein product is CASSFNGQIYNEQFF. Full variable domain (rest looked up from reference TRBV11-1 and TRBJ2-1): EAEVAQSPRYKITEKSQAVAFWCDPISGHATLYWYRQILGQGPELLVQFQDESVVDDSQLPKDRFSAERLKGVDSTLKIQPAELGDSAMYLCASSFNGQIYNEQFFGPGTRLTVL.

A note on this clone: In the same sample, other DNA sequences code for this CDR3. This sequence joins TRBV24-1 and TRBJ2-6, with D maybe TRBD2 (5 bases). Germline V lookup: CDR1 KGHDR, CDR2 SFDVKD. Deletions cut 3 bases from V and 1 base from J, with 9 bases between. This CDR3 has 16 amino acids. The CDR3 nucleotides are TGTGCCACCAGTGATCCCAGAGGGTCTGGGGCCAACGTCCTGACTTTC. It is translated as CATSDPRGSGANVLTF.

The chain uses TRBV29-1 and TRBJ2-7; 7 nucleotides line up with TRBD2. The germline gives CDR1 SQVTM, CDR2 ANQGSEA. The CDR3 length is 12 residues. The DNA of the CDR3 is TGCAGTAGCGGGCATCCTACTGGGGAGCAGTACTTC. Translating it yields CSSGHPTGEQYF.

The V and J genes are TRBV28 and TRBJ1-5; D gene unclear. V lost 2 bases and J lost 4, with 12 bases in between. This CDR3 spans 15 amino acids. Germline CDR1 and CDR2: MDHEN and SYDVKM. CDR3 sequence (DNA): TGTGCCAGCAGTTTAGCGGTCTCAATAAATCAGCCCCAGCATTTT. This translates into CASSLAVSINQPQHF.

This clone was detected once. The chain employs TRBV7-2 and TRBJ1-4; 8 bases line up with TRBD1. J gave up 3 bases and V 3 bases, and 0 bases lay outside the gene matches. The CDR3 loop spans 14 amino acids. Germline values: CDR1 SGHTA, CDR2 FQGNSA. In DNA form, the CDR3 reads TGTGCCAGCAGCTTCAGGGGGCCTAATGAAAAACTGTTTTTT. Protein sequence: CASSFRGPNEKLFF.

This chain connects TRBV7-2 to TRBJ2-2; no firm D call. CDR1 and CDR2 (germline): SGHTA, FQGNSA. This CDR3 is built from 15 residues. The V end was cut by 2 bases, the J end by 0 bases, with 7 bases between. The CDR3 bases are TGTGCCAGCAGCTTAACCACTACGAACACCGGGGAGCTGTTTTTT. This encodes CASSLTTTNTGELFF.

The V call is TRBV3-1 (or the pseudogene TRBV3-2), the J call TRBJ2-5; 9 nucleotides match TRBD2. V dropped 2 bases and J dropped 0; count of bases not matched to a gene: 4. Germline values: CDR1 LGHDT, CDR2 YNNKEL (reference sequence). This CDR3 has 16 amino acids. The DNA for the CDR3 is TGTGCCAGCAGCCAACTAGCGGGACGGTACCAAGAGACCCAGTACTTC. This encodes CASSQLAGRYQETQYF.

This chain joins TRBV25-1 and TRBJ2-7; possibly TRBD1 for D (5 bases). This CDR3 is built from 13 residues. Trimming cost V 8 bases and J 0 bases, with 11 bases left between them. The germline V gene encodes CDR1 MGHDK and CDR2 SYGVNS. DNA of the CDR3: TGTGCCAGCTACTCCGACAGCTCCTACGAGCAGTACTTC. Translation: CASYSDSSYEQYF.

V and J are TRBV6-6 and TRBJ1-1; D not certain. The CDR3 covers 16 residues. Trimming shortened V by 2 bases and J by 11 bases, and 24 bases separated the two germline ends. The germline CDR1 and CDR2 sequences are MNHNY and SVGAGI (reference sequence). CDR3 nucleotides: TGTGCCAGCAGTTACCCACCTACACGGGGTGGTACCGGGGCTTTCTTT. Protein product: CASSYPPTRGGTGAFF.